These 14 T cell receptor beta chains were all obtained from the same sample, sequenced in a study of T cells after yellow fever vaccination. TCRdb used MiXCR to reprocess the 5' RACE reads, holding one entry per CDR3 protein. The sample has roughly 50,000 distinct CDR3 sequences, about 7.4% seen once; the top ten hold 28%. The sequencing here drew on CD8+ T cells sorted from PBMCs, taken roughly 14 days after the first yellow fever vaccination. The receptors here all came from a man between 18 and 29 years old who received the YFV17D yellow fever vaccine.

This clonotype has ten or more counts. The conserved phenylalanine or tryptophan normally closing the CDR3 is absent here, so this likely arose from a read error. The DNA is left out, because the CDR3 cannot be placed on it with certainty; the CDR3 is given as TCRdb lists it. The rearrangement links TRBV11-3 to TRBJ2-1. CDR1 SGHNT and CDR2 YENEEA come from the germline V gene. The CDR3 is made up of 8 amino acids, end residues included. CDR3 in amino acids: CARVPVRY.

This clonotype appeared many times. This rearrangement joins TRBV12-3 or TRBV12-4 to TRBJ2-7; D uncertain. The CDR3 contains 15 residues. The V and J ends lost 5 bases and 0 bases respectively, with 14 bases between them. In DNA form, the CDR3 reads TGTGCCAGCAGTCCTCCGGGCCAAAGCTCCTACGAGCAGTACTTC. Its translation: CASSPPGQSSYEQYF.

This clonotype was observed many times. This chain joins TRBV7-8 and TRBJ1-5, with TRBD1 matching 10 bases. V lost 5 bases and J lost 3; bases outside the gene matches: 4. Germline CDR1 is SGHVS and CDR2 is FQNEAQ. The CDR3 spans 15 residues. The DNA for the CDR3 is TGTGCCAGCAGCCCAGGGACAGGGGCCAATCAGCCCCAGCATTTT. It is translated as CASSPGTGANQPQHF. Based on the CDR3 plus reference TRBV7-8 and TRBJ1-5, the full variable domain is GAGVSQSPRYKVAKRGQDVALRCDPISGHVSLFWYQQALGQGPEFLTYFQNEAQLDKSGLPSDRFFAERPEGSVSTLKIQRTQQEDSAVYLCASSPGTGANQPQHFGDGTRLSIL.

With regard to this clonotype: A much larger clone lies one base from this, so it may be a read error. The chain has TRBV7-2 and TRBJ2-7; D perhaps matches TRBD2 (6 bases). Germline V gene data show CDR1 as SGHTA and CDR2 as FQGNSA. This CDR3 contains 15 residues. With 3 bases removed from V and 6 bases from J, the gap between germline ends came to 18 bases. In nucleotides, the CDR3 is TGTGCCAGCAGCTTTGCGGGGCTAGCTCCCAGCGAGCAGTACTTC. Translating it yields CASSFAGLAPSEQYF.

This chain uses TRBV6-2 or TRBV6-3 with TRBJ2-7, with unresolved D. The germline CDR1 and CDR2 sequences are MNHEY and SVGEGT. This CDR3 has 16 amino acids. V was pared by 5 bases and J by 0 bases, with 17 bases between. The CDR3: CASSTPRAPTSYEQYF. The CDR3 DNA reads as TGTGCCAGCAGTACCCCGAGAGCGCCCACCTCCTACGAGCAGTACTTC.

This clonotype has a count of ten or more. The rearrangement joins TRBV11-2 to TRBJ2-7; 8 nucleotides line up with TRBD2. V lost 0 bases, J lost 3 bases, and 4 bases stayed unmatched. CDR1 is SGHAT, CDR2 FQNNGV, per germline. The CDR3 contains 15 residues. The CDR3 region is CASSLERGAYYEQYV. The CDR3 region has the DNA TGTGCCAGCAGCTTAGAGCGGGGGGCCTACTACGAGCAGTACGTC.

In this sample, this clonotype turned up a few times. The chain is built from TRBV4-1 and TRBJ2-3; 9 nucleotides align to TRBD2. Germline loops: CDR1 MGHRA, CDR2 YSYEKL. V shed 0 bases, J shed 2 bases, and the junction held 6 bases outside the gene matches. The CDR3 contains 17 residues. The CDR3 DNA reads TGCGCCAGCAGCCAAGAGGCAGCGGGGGGCTCCACAGATACGCAGTATTTT. Its translation is CASSQEAAGGSTDTQYF.

This clonotype occurred many times. This rearrangement joins TRBV6-5 to TRBJ1-5; D is undetermined. V shed 4 bases and J shed 5 bases, with 15 bases lying between them. The CDR3 is 15 residues long. The germline gives CDR1 MNHEY, CDR2 SVGAGI. The DNA of the CDR3 is TGTGCCAGCAGTTCCGCCTTACCCGGGGATCAGCCCCAGCATTTT. This sequence encodes CASSSALPGDQPQHF.

This clonotype was seen ten or more times. This chain joins TRBV10-3 and TRBJ2-7, with no clear D. Between the trimmed V and J ends, which lost 3 bases and 5 bases, there was a span of 11 bases. Germline lookup yields CDR1 ENHRY and CDR2 SYGVKD. The CDR3 runs 13 residues. For the CDR3, the DNA is TGTGCCATCAGTGAAGGGTTAAACGACGAGCAGTACTTC. As protein: CAISEGLNDEQYF.

This clonotype was observed at least ten times. The CDR3: CASSEGAAGANVLTF. CDR3 DNA sequence: TGTGCCAGCAGCGAGGGGGCGGCTGGGGCCAACGTCCTGACTTTC. This chain joins TRBV9 and TRBJ2-6; 7 nucleotides agree with TRBD1. The CDR3 loop spans 15 amino acids. The V gene's germline CDR1 is SGDLS and CDR2 YYNGEE. After removal of 3 bases from V and 2 bases from J, the junction contained 2 bases not matched to a gene.

This clonotype was counted many times. This chain links TRBV9 with TRBJ2-1, with D hard to call. Deletions cut 0 bases from V and 6 bases from J, with 13 bases between. Germline-derived CDR1 and CDR2 are SGDLS and YYNGEE. This CDR3 comprises 15 residues. The CDR3 spells CASSVAGVPANEQFF. For the CDR3, the DNA is TGTGCCAGCAGCGTAGCTGGGGTCCCGGCCAATGAGCAGTTCTTC.

This clonotype was counted at least ten times. This chain joins TRBV20-1 and TRBJ2-7; TRBD2 matches 7 bases. Germline V gene data show CDR1 as DFQATT and CDR2 as SNEGSKA (reference sequence). The CDR3 totals 14 residues. After removal of 5 bases from V and 3 bases from J, the junction contained 10 bases not matched to a gene. CDR3 loop: CSAGPASGDYEQYV. CDR3 DNA sequence: TGCAGTGCTGGGCCGGCTAGCGGAGACTACGAGCAGTACGTC.

This clonotype was seen many times. The CDR3: CASSLGASNTEAFF. CDR3 DNA sequence: TGTGCCAGCAGCTTAGGGGCATCCAACACTGAAGCTTTCTTT. This chain links TRBV7-9 with TRBJ1-1; unclear D gene. This CDR3 is built from 14 residues. The germline V and J ends were trimmed by 1 base and 2 bases, with 8 bases remaining between them. Germline-derived CDR1 and CDR2 are SEHNR and FQNEAQ (reference sequence).

This clonotype has a count of ten or more. This chain links TRBV4-1 with TRBJ2-5; D uncertain. The CDR3 extends over 15 amino acids. The germline gives CDR1 MGHRA, CDR2 YSYEKL. The V and J ends lost 0 bases and 5 bases respectively, with 13 bases between them. Here the CDR3 reads CASSQDRLSDETQYF. The CDR3 DNA reads TGCGCCAGCAGCCAAGATAGATTAAGTGATGAGACCCAGTACTTC.